A selection of T cell receptor beta chains follows, all from one sample in a study of chemoradiotherapy in HPV16-positive cancers. Here immunoSEQ multiplex PCR was the method, and the copy in TCRdb shows in-frame clones only, minus some. The sample lists about 36,000 clones, roughly 90% occurring once. Sequenced material: blood, taken from a patient who underwent chemoradiotherapy. These TCRs come from a human donor with HPV-associated anogenital cancer. Each CDR3 is given with its conserved first and last residue. Fields, in order: J gene, clone size, V gene, D gene, CDR3 DNA, CDR3 protein. A D gene is named only where the DNA matches it firmly. Not every row has a clone size; where given, it reads once, few, many or a size class.

j_gene: TRBJ2-5
abundance: once
v_gene: TRBV4-3
d_gene: TRBD1
CDR3nt: TGCGCCAGCAGCCAAGCTCCACCGGGACAGGGGGCGGAGACCCAGTACTTC
CDR3aa: CASSQAPPGQGAETQYF

j_gene: TRBJ1-2
abundance: .
v_gene: TRBV6-1
d_gene: .
CDR3nt: TGTGCCAGCAGTGAAGGAGGGTGGTATGGCTACACCTTC
CDR3aa: CASSEGGWYGYTF

j_gene: TRBJ2-2
abundance: .
v_gene: TRBV9
d_gene: TRBD1
CDR3nt: TGTGCCAGCAGCCCCCCCGGGACAGGGTTCACCGGGGAGCTGTTTTTT
CDR3aa: CASSPPGTGFTGELFF

j_gene: TRBJ1-5
abundance: few
v_gene: TRBV7-9
d_gene: TRBD1
CDR3nt: TGTGCCAGCAGCTCCTACACAGGGGGCAATCAGCCCCAGCATTTT
CDR3aa: CASSSYTGGNQPQHF

j_gene: TRBJ1-6
abundance: .
v_gene: TRBV7-3
d_gene: TRBD1
CDR3nt: TGTGCCAGCAGCCGACAGGGTAACTCACCCCTCCACTTT
CDR3aa: CASSRQGNSPLHF

j_gene: TRBJ1-1
abundance: .
v_gene: TRBV9
d_gene: .
CDR3nt: TGTGCCAGCAGCCCCGGAGTGAACACTGAAGCTTTCTTT
CDR3aa: CASSPGVNTEAFF

j_gene: TRBJ1-5
abundance: .
v_gene: TRBV19
d_gene: TRBD1
CDR3nt: TGTGCCAGTAGTTTGGACAGGTCCCAGCATTTT
CDR3aa: CASSLDRSQHF

j_gene: TRBJ2-7
abundance: .
v_gene: TRBV27
d_gene: TRBD2
CDR3nt: TGTGCCAGCAGTTTCGCGGGGGGCTACGAGCAGTACTTC
CDR3aa: CASSFAGGYEQYF

j_gene: TRBJ1-1
abundance: .
v_gene: TRBV25-1
d_gene: .
CDR3nt: TGTGCCAGCAGTGAATGGTCAGATTCCGGCATGAACACTGAAGCTTTCTTT
CDR3aa: CASSEWSDSGMNTEAFF

j_gene: TRBJ2-1
abundance: .
v_gene: TRBV18
d_gene: .
CDR3nt: TGTGCCAGCTCACCGCTTAGCAGGGACAATGAGCAGTTCTTC
CDR3aa: CASSPLSRDNEQFF

j_gene: TRBJ2-1
abundance: .
v_gene: TRBV25-1
d_gene: TRBD1
CDR3nt: TGTGCCAGCAGTGGGGGACAGGGGTCCTACAATGAGCAGTTCTTC
CDR3aa: CASSGGQGSYNEQFF

j_gene: TRBJ1-2
abundance: .
v_gene: TRBV6-5
d_gene: .
CDR3nt: TGTGCCAGCAGTCTTAATGAGGGCCGCGGCTACACCTTC
CDR3aa: CASSLNEGRGYTF

j_gene: TRBJ2-2
abundance: once
v_gene: TRBV19
d_gene: TRBD1
CDR3nt: TGTGCCAGTAGTATAGGGACAGGGAACACCGGGGAGCTGTTTTTT
CDR3aa: CASSIGTGNTGELFF

j_gene: TRBJ1-2
abundance: .
v_gene: TRBV5-1
d_gene: TRBD1
CDR3nt: TGCGCCAGCAGCTTGGTCGCAGGGGGCGCGTATGGCTACACCTTC
CDR3aa: CASSLVAGGAYGYTF

j_gene: TRBJ2-7
abundance: .
v_gene: TRBV18
d_gene: .
CDR3nt: TGTGCCAGCTCACCTCTCAGGGGCTACGAGCAGTACTTC
CDR3aa: CASSPLRGYEQYF

j_gene: TRBJ2-1
abundance: .
v_gene: TRBV7-2
d_gene: .
CDR3nt: TGTGCCAGCAGCTTAGCTCGGAATGAGCAGTTCTTC
CDR3aa: CASSLARNEQFF

j_gene: TRBJ1-5
abundance: once
v_gene: TRBV9
d_gene: .
CDR3nt: TGTGCCAGCAGCGTAGGGGTTAATCAGCCCCAGCATTTT
CDR3aa: CASSVGVNQPQHF

j_gene: TRBJ1-2
abundance: .
v_gene: TRBV7-6
d_gene: .
CDR3nt: TGTGCCAGCAGCTTCTCGTCAGTTTTAACGGGCGGCTACACCTTC
CDR3aa: CASSFSSVLTGGYTF

j_gene: TRBJ1-3
abundance: once
v_gene: TRBV29-1
d_gene: .
CDR3nt: TGCAGCGTTTGGATTTCTGGAAACACCATATATTTT
CDR3aa: CSVWISGNTIYF

j_gene: TRBJ1-1
abundance: .
v_gene: TRBV30
d_gene: TRBD1
CDR3nt: TGTGCCTGGTCTTCGGGACAGGGGGGCACTGAAGCTTTCTTT
CDR3aa: CAWSSGQGGTEAFF

j_gene: TRBJ2-7
abundance: .
v_gene: TRBV6-6
d_gene: .
CDR3nt: TGTGCCAGCAGTCGAGACTACTCCTACGAGCAGTACTTC
CDR3aa: CASSRDYSYEQYF

j_gene: TRBJ2-2
abundance: .
v_gene: TRBV10-1
d_gene: .
CDR3nt: TGCGCCAGCAGTGAGTCGGTAACGGGGTACACCGGGGAGCTGTTTTTT
CDR3aa: CASSESVTGYTGELFF

j_gene: TRBJ2-5
abundance: .
v_gene: TRBV9
d_gene: .
CDR3nt: TGTGCCAGCAGCCTCCGGAACCAAGAGACCCAGTACTTC
CDR3aa: CASSLRNQETQYF

j_gene: TRBJ1-2
abundance: once
v_gene: TRBV5-1
d_gene: .
CDR3nt: TGCGCCAGCAGCTTGGGGACAGACTATGGCTACACCTTC
CDR3aa: CASSLGTDYGYTF

j_gene: TRBJ1-1
abundance: .
v_gene: TRBV11-3
d_gene: TRBD1
CDR3nt: TGTGCCAGCAGCCCCAGGGGGCTTCGTAACACTGAAGCTTTCTTT
CDR3aa: CASSPRGLRNTEAFF

j_gene: TRBJ1-6
abundance: few
v_gene: TRBV6-1
d_gene: TRBD1
CDR3nt: TGTGCCAGCAGTGAAGCGCAGACAGGGGGCTCACCCCTCCACTTT
CDR3aa: CASSEAQTGGSPLHF

j_gene: TRBJ2-1
abundance: .
v_gene: TRBV6-5
d_gene: TRBD1
CDR3nt: TGTGCCAGCAGCCTGGACAGGGTAATTGGTGAGCAGTTCTTC
CDR3aa: CASSLDRVIGEQFF

j_gene: TRBJ2-1
abundance: once
v_gene: TRBV6-5
d_gene: TRBD1
CDR3nt: TGTGCCAGCAGTTACTCGAACAGGGGCGAGCAGTTCTTC
CDR3aa: CASSYSNRGEQFF

j_gene: TRBJ2-7
abundance: .
v_gene: TRBV5-1
d_gene: TRBD1
CDR3nt: TGCGCCAGCAGCTGGGGACAGCCTTCCTACGAGCAGTACTTC
CDR3aa: CASSWGQPSYEQYF

j_gene: TRBJ1-1
abundance: .
v_gene: TRBV9
d_gene: .
CDR3nt: TGTGCCAGCAGCGTAGTCGAGGGGTTGAACACTGAAGCTTTCTTT
CDR3aa: CASSVVEGLNTEAFF

j_gene: TRBJ1-2
abundance: .
v_gene: TRBV4-3
d_gene: .
CDR3nt: TGCGCCAGCAGCCAGGGACCCCCCGGGAGCTATGGCTACACCTTC
CDR3aa: CASSQGPPGSYGYTF